The entry below gives a single TCR beta chain sequence along with its context. The target antigen is unknown. Trimming took 2 bases from V and 5 from J, leaving 7 bases between them. The CDR3 sequence is 13 residues long. From germline, CDR1 is MNHEY and CDR2 SMNVEV (reference sequence). These data belong to a study of T cell repertoires in cytomegalovirus infection. Study as a whole: CMV epitopes in the study were HLA-C-restricted (recently identified) and HLA-B-restricted (well studied). In public TCR beta signatures, there were indications of both CMV infection and matching HLA type.

Points from the study as a whole: Accumulated public TCR beta family frequency recognized individuals carrying CMV together with the relevant HLA. HLA-C-restricted CMV clonotypes gave the most frequent clonotype in two of eight donors.

TCRdb re-analysed the reads in MiXCR, keeping a single row per CDR3 protein. The sample holds around 750,000 distinct CDR3 sequences, about 31% seen once. Sequenced here: cultured CD8+ T cells from PBMCs, sampled from culture after CMV antigen stimulation. The genes are TRBV27 and TRBJ1-5; D not resolved. This TCR was sampled from a human donor in good health (CMV status not recorded). Some clones in this sample may be carry-over from other donors' samples. CDR3 protein: CASSLVSHQPQHF. The CDR3 DNA is TGTGCCAGCAGTTTAGTTTCCCATCAGCCCCAGCATTTT.